The present entry profiles one TCR beta chain with its context. Its target is not known. The study ran its PCR with 60 Vbeta and 13 Jbeta primers. TCRdb's copy holds only in-frame clones and misses some; the assay was immunoSEQ multiplex PCR. The data hold some 150,000 clones, with 70% to 80% observed a single time. The sample belongs to a study of cytomegalovirus exposure and HLA in healthy donors. Study results and limitations: Rare TCR sequences predominated, though certain public TCRs were found in many donors.

Everyone who donated was a healthy bone marrow donor. This CDR3 spans 17 amino acids. CDR1 is SGHDN and CDR2 is FVKESK in the germline V gene. The V and J ends lost 4 bases and 3 bases respectively, with 21 bases between them. This chain links TRBV14 with TRBJ1-1; D might be TRBD1 (6 bases). Sequencing input: PBMCs. The TCR sequence derives from a man aged 40-49 years in good health and CMV-seronegative. The CDR3 sequence is CASSLLQGPSLDTEAFF. The DNA for the CDR3 is TGTGCCAGCAGCCTTCTACAGGGCCCATCCTTGGACACTGAAGCTTTCTTT.